This section outlines one T cell receptor (beta chain) sequence together with its context. This entry belongs to a study of neoadjuvant anti-PD-1 for oral cavity cancer. For the study at large: Patients without progression received a fourth nivolumab dose around day 43, then surgical resection on days 50-56.

The CDR3 contains 14 residues. J lost 2 bases, V lost 6 bases, and 2 bases had no gene match. CDR1 MNHEY and CDR2 SMNVEV come from the germline V gene (reference sequence). Six replicates per PBMC sample, mostly from around 500 ng of genomic DNA. The repertoire was sequenced with immunoSEQ multiplex PCR; TCRdb's copy has only in-frame clones and lacks some. The repertoire consists of over 5,500 clones, with about two thirds occurring once and the leading ten covering 3%. Patients had HPV-negative, locally advanced oral cavity squamous cell carcinoma. Analysis of PBMCs was direct, with no culture step.

The specimen was PBMCs, collected before nivolumab (anti-PD-1) treatment. The receptor was isolated from a person aged 40 to 85 with oral cavity squamous cell carcinoma. The genes are TRBV27 and TRBJ1-5, with 9 bases lining up with TRBD1. The CDR3 DNA sequence: TGTGCCAGCAGGAGGACAGGGGGCAATCAGCCCCAGCATTTT. Amino acid sequence: CASRRTGGNQPQHF.